These 27 T cell receptor beta chains share one sample of origin, sequenced in a study of blood T cell repertoires in COVID-19 (dated by TCRdb to 2019 to 2021). Library generation was performed with the immunoSEQ multiplex PCR assay. TCRdb's version of the immuneACCESS table is confined to in-frame rearrangements and falls short of the full clone set. An unresolved V gene accounts for under half of the shortfall where checked; the remainder is of unknown origin. The table for this sample lists some 230,000 clones; around 87% of them were counted only once. The top ten clones comprise 9.5% to 13% of the sample. The sequenced sample was peripheral blood. The source of these receptors is a woman aged 45-60 years with COVID-19, enrolled during active disease.

J is TRBJ2-7 and V is TRBV5-8, with TRBD1 identical over 9 bases. The CDR3 loop spans 12 amino acids. The V and J ends lost 5 bases and 4 bases, in that order; junction bases with no gene match: 1. The germline V gene has CDR1 SGHTS and CDR2 YDEGEE. CDR3 sequence (DNA): TGTGCCAGCAGGGACAGGGGTTACGAGCAGTACTTC. Translated: CASRDRGYEQYF.

V is TRBV20-1 and J is TRBJ2-7; no definite D call. CDR3 length: 11 residues. Trimming cost V 6 bases and J 6 bases, with 12 bases left between them. Germline values: CDR1 DFQATT, CDR2 SNEGSKA (reference sequence). CDR3 in DNA: TGCAGTGCCCGACATTACAGCGAGCAGTACTTC. It is translated as CSARHYSEQYF.

The V and J genes are TRBV28 and TRBJ2-5; 7 bases map to TRBD2. V was pared by 2 bases and J by 2 bases, with 2 bases of the junction left unmatched. The CDR3 consists of 14 residues. Germline assignment: CDR1 MDHEN and CDR2 SYDVKM. CDR3 in amino acids: CASSLTGGQETQYF. In nucleotides, the CDR3 is TGTGCCAGCAGTTTAACGGGGGGTCAAGAGACCCAGTACTTC.

In nucleotides, the CDR3 is TGTGCCAGCAGTTTCTTTAGCGGGGAGGATCGAGATACGCAGTATTTT. This translates into CASSFFSGEDRDTQYF. The chain uses TRBV6-6 and TRBJ2-3, with 8 bases aligning to TRBD2. Trimming took 4 bases from V and 5 from J; bases not matched to a gene: 11. This CDR3 has 16 residues. Germline V gives CDR1 MNHNY, CDR2 SVGAGI (reference sequence).

For this clone: Other DNA variants within this sample encode the same CDR3. J is TRBJ2-7 and V is TRBV18; 9 bases fit TRBD1. Per germline, CDR1 KGHSH and CDR2 LQKENI. V was clipped by 3 bases and J by 4 bases; unmatched bases: 4. This CDR3 is 14 amino acids long. In nucleotides, the CDR3 is TGTGCCAGCTCACCCTCGGGACAGGGTTACGAGCAGTACTTC. As protein: CASSPSGQGYEQYF.

The rearrangement joins TRBV11-2 to TRBJ1-2; weak D call: TRBD1 (6 bases). Between the trimmed V and J ends, which lost 5 bases and 7 bases, there was a span of 14 bases. The V gene's germline CDR1 is SGHAT and CDR2 FQNNGV. The length of the CDR3 is 13 residues. DNA of the CDR3: TGTGCCAGCAGCCCACAGGGAAGGGGTGGCTACACCTTC. Its protein is CASSPQGRGGYTF.

This chain joins TRBV6-2 or TRBV6-3 and TRBJ1-2, with D possibly TRBD1 on 5 matching bases. From germline, CDR1 is MNHEY and CDR2 SVGEGT. With 1 base removed from V and 8 bases from J, the gap between germline ends came to 5 bases. This CDR3 has 11 residues. Here the CDR3 reads CASSYWTGYTF. The DNA of the CDR3 is TGTGCCAGCAGTTACTGGACAGGCTACACCTTC.

The gene calls are TRBV9 and TRBJ1-1; weak D call: TRBD1 (6 bases). V gave up 3 bases and J gave up 3 bases, with 21 bases separating them. The CDR3 is made up of 17 amino acids. Germline CDR1 SGDLS, CDR2 YYNGEE. This chain's CDR3 is CASSARGTGMGDTEAFF. The CDR3 DNA reads as TGTGCCAGCAGCGCCAGGGGTACGGGGATGGGGGACACTGAAGCTTTCTTT. The full variable domain, rest sourced from reference TRBV9 and TRBJ1-1, is DSGVTQTPKHLITATGQRVTLRCSPRSGDLSVYWYQQSLDQGLQFLIQYYNGEERAKGNILERFSAQQFPDLHSELNLSSLELGDSALYFCASSARGTGMGDTEAFFGQGTRLTVV.

The V call is TRBV5-1, the J call TRBJ2-3; TRBD1 matches 9 bases. This CDR3 comprises 16 residues. Germline values: CDR1 SGHRS, CDR2 YFSETQ. Trimming removed 4 bases from V and 0 bases from J; junction bases left unmatched: 6. This CDR3 reads CASSQGQGYSTDTQYF. In DNA form, the CDR3 reads TGCGCCAGCAGCCAGGGACAGGGTTATAGCACAGATACGCAGTATTTT.

This chain joins TRBV11-3 and TRBJ1-2; a possible D gene is TRBD1 (5 bases). Trimming took off 2 bases at V and 7 bases at J, with 11 bases between the two ends. The CDR3 consists of 13 residues. The V gene's germline CDR1 is SGHNT and CDR2 YENEEA. The DNA for the CDR3 is TGTGCCAGCAGCTTATCAGGACAAGTTGGCTACACCTTC. It is translated as CASSLSGQVGYTF. The variable domain in full, with the rest retrieved from reference TRBV11-3 and TRBJ1-2, is EAGVVQSPRYKIIEKKQPVAFWCNPISGHNTLYWYLQNLGQGPELLIRYENEEAVDDSQLPKDRFSAERLKGVDSTLKIQPAELGDSAVYLCASSLSGQVGYTFGSGTRLTVV.

The chain has TRBV5-1 and TRBJ2-7; the D gene is possibly TRBD2 (6 bases). This CDR3 contains 16 residues. Germline-derived CDR1 and CDR2 are SGHRS and YFSETQ. The V end lost 4 bases, the J end lost 0 bases, and 17 bases lay between the germline ends. CDR3 DNA sequence: TGCGCCAGCAGCCTGGGAGGCGGGTCCCGCTCCTACGAGCAGTACTTC. Translated, it gives CASSLGGGSRSYEQYF.

DNA for the CDR3: TGTGCCAGTAGTACACAGAGGAGGGATAATTCACCCCTCCACTTT. This codes for CASSTQRRDNSPLHF. The chain carries TRBV19 and TRBJ1-6; D gene unclear. With 4 bases removed from V and 5 bases from J, the gap between germline ends came to 12 bases. Germline loops: CDR1 LNHDA, CDR2 SQIVND (reference sequence). The CDR3 totals 15 residues.

The J gene is TRBJ1-2, the V gene TRBV12-3 or TRBV12-4; D ambiguous. Trimming pared 8 bases from V and 1 base from J, leaving 11 bases between. The CDR3 is 13 amino acids. In DNA, the CDR3 is TGTGCCAGCTCCGAAACACATAACTATGGCTACACCTTC. It encodes CASSETHNYGYTF.

The chain employs TRBV11-2 and TRBJ1-1, with D possibly matching TRBD1 (6 bases). CDR3 length: 15 residues. V lost 0 bases and J lost 2, with 10 bases in between. Germline-derived CDR1 and CDR2 are SGHAT and FQNNGV. The CDR3 DNA follows: TGTGCCAGCAGCTTAGAGGGACAAATTAACACTGAAGCTTTCTTT. It codes for CASSLEGQINTEAFF.

The chain links TRBV19 to TRBJ1-1, with 12 bases identical to TRBD1. V was clipped by 5 bases and J by 10 bases; unmatched bases: 8. Germline V gives CDR1 LNHDA, CDR2 SQIVND (reference sequence). The CDR3 has 14 amino acids. The CDR3 bases are TGTGCCAGTAGTCCCGGGACAGGGGGCGCGGGAGCTTTCTTT. Translating it yields CASSPGTGGAGAFF. The whole variable domain, filled in from reference TRBV19 and TRBJ1-1, reads DGGITQSPKYLFRKEGQNVTLSCEQNLNHDAMYWYRQDPGQGLRLIYYSQIVNDFQKGDIAEGYSVSREKKESFPLTVTSAQKNPTAFYLCASSPGTGGAGAFFGQGTRLTVV.

The chain has TRBV28 and TRBJ2-1; no reliable D call. Between the trimmed V and J ends, which lost 2 bases and 2 bases, there was a span of 7 bases. The CDR3 has 14 amino acids. Germline CDR1 is MDHEN and CDR2 is SYDVKM. Written as DNA, the CDR3 is TGTGCCAGCAGTTTAACGGTAGCCTACAATGAGCAGTTCTTC. Translated, it gives CASSLTVAYNEQFF.

V and J are TRBV6-6 and TRBJ1-3; perhaps TRBD1 as D (5 bases). Germline CDR1 MNHNY, CDR2 SVGAGI (reference sequence). The V gene lost 3 bases and the J gene lost 1 base, with 13 bases spanning the gap. The CDR3 covers 16 residues. The CDR3 bases are TGTGCCAGCAGTTATAACCCCCAGGGATCTGGAAACACCATATATTTT. Its translation is CASSYNPQGSGNTIYF.

The chain employs TRBV12-3 or TRBV12-4 and TRBJ1-2, with a tentative D call TRBD1 (5 bases). This CDR3 has 13 residues. Trimming cost V 3 bases and J 8 bases, with 13 bases left between them. In DNA form, the CDR3 reads TGTGCCAGCAGTTTGATGACAGTCAGCGGCTACACCTTC. It encodes CASSLMTVSGYTF.

J is TRBJ1-1 and V is TRBV5-1; D is ambiguous. CDR1 and CDR2 (germline): SGHRS, YFSETQ. V lost 0 bases and J lost 0, with 12 bases in between. The CDR3 contains 16 residues. In DNA form, the CDR3 reads TGCGCCAGCAGCTTGGCCGGTCAGGTCGTGAACACTGAAGCTTTCTTT. This codes for CASSLAGQVVNTEAFF.

This clone was seen only once. The genes are TRBV6-6 and TRBJ2-7; 8 bases are a match to TRBD2. Per germline, CDR1 MNHNY and CDR2 SVGAGI (reference sequence). V trimming: 6 bases; J trimming: 3 bases; junction bases outside the gene matches: 19. The CDR3 consists of 18 residues. This CDR3 is CASSRRGGLSWSLYEQYF. The DNA for the CDR3 is TGTGCCAGCAGCCGACGGGGGGGTCTTTCATGGAGCCTCTACGAGCAGTACTTC.

This clone was found once. The chain carries TRBV3-1 (or the pseudogene TRBV3-2) and TRBJ1-6, with TRBD1 identical over 7 bases. The germline gives CDR1 LGHDT, CDR2 YNNKEL (reference sequence). The CDR3 covers 17 residues. V lost 1 base and J lost 7; bases outside the gene matches: 10. CDR3 sequence reads: CASSQVAGGSANSPLHF. The CDR3, as DNA: TGTGCCAGCAGCCAAGTGGCAGGGGGAAGTGCGAATTCACCCCTCCACTTT.

This sequence joins TRBV12-3 or TRBV12-4 and TRBJ1-1; no clear D gene. Deletions cut 3 bases from V and 2 bases from J, with 7 bases between. The CDR3 runs to 13 residues. CDR3 sequence (DNA): TGTGCCAGCAGTTTGAACGGTAACACTGAAGCTTTCTTT. Protein product: CASSLNGNTEAFF.

This sequence joins TRBV12-3 or TRBV12-4 and TRBJ1-5, with D unclear. There are 12 residues in the CDR3. V was pared by 6 bases and J by 4 bases, with 7 bases between. The CDR3 DNA sequence: TGTGCCAGCAGCCCCGTAAATCAGCCCCAGCATTTT. Its translation is CASSPVNQPQHF.

V and J are TRBV2 and TRBJ2-3; 11 nucleotides line up with TRBD1. With V trimmed by 5 bases and J by 5 bases, 6 bases remained unmatched. Germline CDR1 reads SNHLY; CDR2 reads FYNNEI. The CDR3 covers 15 residues. The CDR3 DNA follows: TGTGCCAGCAGTACCCGGACAGGGGGCTTAGATACGCAGTATTTT. This encodes CASSTRTGGLDTQYF.

The chain joins TRBV6-4 to TRBJ2-1, with 12 bases fitting TRBD1. The length of the CDR3 is 20 residues. Per the germline V gene, CDR1 is MRHNA and CDR2 is SNTAGT. V dropped 6 bases and J dropped 4; count of bases not matched to a gene: 19. The CDR3 DNA sequence: TGTGCCAGCAGCCCCCAGGGGGACAGGGGGCGTTTTTTTGGGTACAATGAGCAGTTCTTC. It codes for CASSPQGDRGRFFGYNEQFF.

This clone was picked up a small number of times. The chain carries TRBV4-3 and TRBJ2-3; TRBD2 matches 8 bases. The germline gives CDR1 LGHNA, CDR2 YSLEER. V lost 0 bases to trimming and J lost 5 bases; unmatched junction nucleotides: 10. This CDR3 comprises 17 residues. The CDR3 DNA sequence: TGCGCCAGCAGCCAAGATCCTCCGGGGGGGCGGGGAGATACGCAGTATTTT. Translated, it gives CASSQDPPGGRGDTQYF.

The chain has TRBV2 and TRBJ1-1; D is perhaps TRBD1 (5 bases). This CDR3 has 15 residues. Germline CDR1 reads SNHLY; CDR2 reads FYNNEI. V was cut by 1 base and J by 0 bases, with 9 bases left in between. CDR3 protein: CASSEDRGMNTEAFF. CDR3 nucleotides: TGTGCCAGCAGTGAAGACCGGGGGATGAACACTGAAGCTTTCTTT.